These 31 T cell receptor beta chains share one sample of origin, sequenced in a study of response to subunit inactivated influenza vaccine. MiXCR, applied by TCRdb to the RT-PCR reads, yields one record per CDR3 protein. The data contain roughly 650,000 distinct CDR3 sequences, 13% to 15% of them singletons. Here the sequenced sample was PBMCs from blood, taken roughly 15 days before vaccination. These receptors all come from a man between 50 and 59 years old who received an inactivated influenza vaccine.

This clonotype was detected a few times. CDR3 nucleotides: TGCGCCAGCAGCCAAGAACTAGCGGGGGGGCCGCACTACAATGAGCAGTTCTTC. Translating it yields CASSQELAGGPHYNEQFF. This chain connects TRBV4-3 to TRBJ2-1, with 13 bases that match TRBD2. Germline lookup yields CDR1 LGHNA and CDR2 YSLEER. The CDR3 has 18 amino acids. The V gene end was trimmed by 0 bases and the J gene end by 3 bases; junction bases not matched to a gene: 5.

A few counts support this clonotype. The V gene is TRBV9, the J gene TRBJ2-1; D is uncertain. The CDR3 has 13 residues. Per the germline V gene, CDR1 is SGDLS and CDR2 is YYNGEE. Trimming shortened V by 6 bases and J by 7 bases, and 14 bases separated the two germline ends. CDR3 in amino acids: CASNRPVENEQFF. DNA for the CDR3: TGTGCCAGCAACCGACCGGTAGAGAATGAGCAGTTCTTC.

The chain is built from TRBV12-3 or TRBV12-4 and TRBJ2-2; D not certain. The CDR3 is 14 amino acids. The V gene lost 7 bases and the J gene lost 1 base, with 10 bases spanning the gap. The CDR3: CASTLTRNTGELFF. The CDR3 nucleotides are TGTGCCAGCACCCTAACAAGGAACACCGGGGAGCTGTTTTTT.

This clonotype occurred a few times. The chain joins TRBV10-3 to TRBJ1-5, with 7 bases matching TRBD1. The CDR3 has 13 amino acids. Germline V lookup: CDR1 ENHRY, CDR2 SYGVKD. Germline trimming cut 8 bases from V and 6 bases from J; bases unmatched to any gene: 7. CDR3 sequence reads: CAIGRGGSQPQHF. DNA of the CDR3: TGTGCCATCGGACGAGGGGGCAGTCAGCCCCAGCATTTT.

This clonotype was recorded many times. V usage is TRBV12-3 or TRBV12-4 and J usage is TRBJ1-1; D not certain. V shed 3 bases and J shed 0 bases, with 8 bases lying between them. This CDR3 contains 14 residues. The CDR3 DNA sequence: TGTGCCAGCAGTTTTACTGGGGTGAACACTGAAGCTTTCTTT. The encoded protein is CASSFTGVNTEAFF.

CDR3 nucleotides: TGTGCCAGCAGTCCCGGACAGGGCCGACCTTCCTACGAGCAGTACTTC. This gives the protein CASSPGQGRPSYEQYF. The rearrangement joins TRBV6-2 or TRBV6-3 to TRBJ2-7, with 8 bases that match TRBD1. CDR1 MNHEY and CDR2 SVGEGT come from the germline V gene. With V trimmed by 5 bases and J by 1 base, 10 bases remained unmatched. This CDR3 comprises 16 residues.

The chain carries TRBV6-6 and TRBJ2-1; D assignment may be TRBD1 or TRBD2 (5 bases each). The CDR3 extends over 13 amino acids. V shed 6 bases and J shed 6 bases, with 12 bases lying between them. Germline V gene data show CDR1 as MNHNY and CDR2 as SVGAGI (reference sequence). CDR3 nucleotides: TGTGCCAGCAGCCCCGGGACCCTCAATGAGCAGTTCTTC. Its translation is CASSPGTLNEQFF.

The CDR3 nucleotides are TGTGCCAGCAGGCCGGGACAGGGGGCAAACACCATATATTTT. As protein: CASRPGQGANTIYF. The chain joins TRBV2 to TRBJ1-3, with TRBD1 matching over 12 bases. The CDR3 has 14 residues. Trimming took 6 bases from V and 6 from J; bases not matched to a gene: 3. CDR1 SNHLY and CDR2 FYNNEI come from the germline V gene.

This clonotype was seen only a few times. This chain links TRBV7-2 with TRBJ2-6, with unresolved D. With 0 bases removed from V and 15 bases from J, the gap between germline ends came to 9 bases. CDR3 length: 12 residues. Germline CDR1 and CDR2: SGHTA and FQGNSA. This chain's CDR3 is CASSLASPGLTF. The DNA for the CDR3 is TGTGCCAGCAGCTTAGCATCCCCGGGCCTGACTTTC.

V and J are TRBV6-1 and TRBJ2-5; D remains unclear. CDR3 length equals 13 residues. V lost 0 bases, J lost 5 bases, and 7 bases lay in between. Per the germline V gene, CDR1 is MNHNS and CDR2 is SASEGT. The CDR3 sequence is CASSEALGETQYF. CDR3 bases: TGTGCCAGCAGTGAAGCGCTAGGTGAGACCCAGTACTTC.

In this sample, this clonotype turned up many times. This chain links TRBV4-3 with TRBJ2-2; tentative D call: TRBD1 (6 bases). V lost 5 bases to trimming and J lost 1 base, with 8 bases between them. Germline loops: CDR1 LGHNA, CDR2 YSLEER. This CDR3 has 14 residues. CDR3 residues: CASSVTGNTGELFF. The CDR3 DNA reads as TGCGCCAGCAGCGTGACAGGGAACACCGGGGAGCTGTTTTTT.

The rearrangement links TRBV6-2 or TRBV6-3 to TRBJ1-2, with D possibly matching TRBD1 (5 bases). CDR1 MNHEY and CDR2 SVGEGT come from the germline V gene. This CDR3 spans 14 amino acids. V was cut by 7 bases and J by 1 base, with 13 bases left in between. The CDR3 region is CASNPGTNNYGYTF. The CDR3 region has the DNA TGTGCCAGCAATCCAGGGACCAATAACTATGGCTACACCTTC.

This clonotype was counted many times. The V and J genes are TRBV7-2 and TRBJ2-4, with unresolved D. Trimming removed 4 bases at V and 5 bases at J, with 6 bases between. CDR3 length: 12 residues. Germline CDR1 and CDR2: SGHTA and FQGNSA. CDR3 DNA sequence: TGTGCCAGCAGCTGGTCGGAAAACATTCAGTACTTC. Its protein is CASSWSENIQYF.

This clonotype appeared a few times. This CDR3 is CATRNSGPNTGELFF. The CDR3 DNA is TGTGCCACCAGGAATAGCGGGCCCAACACCGGGGAGCTGTTTTTT. V is TRBV24-1 and J is TRBJ2-2; 7 nucleotides agree with TRBD2. The trim removed 7 bases at V and 2 bases at J, leaving 6 bases unmatched. The CDR3 is 15 residues long. Per the germline V gene, CDR1 is KGHDR and CDR2 is SFDVKD.

This clonotype was detected only a few times. The CDR3 region has the DNA TGCGCCAGCAGGAAGTCGGGGTACACCGGGGAGCTGTTTTTT. Translated, it gives CASRKSGYTGELFF. V usage is TRBV5-1 and J usage is TRBJ2-2; D might be TRBD2 (5 bases). Germline CDR1 SGHRS, CDR2 YFSETQ. There are 14 residues in the CDR3. Trimming removed 5 bases at V and 3 bases at J, with 11 bases between.

The genes are TRBV5-1 and TRBJ1-1; 12 nucleotides align to TRBD1. The CDR3 has 16 residues. V trimming: 0 bases; J trimming: 11 bases; junction bases outside the gene matches: 11. Germline CDR1 is SGHRS and CDR2 is YFSETQ. CDR3 DNA: TGCGCCAGCAGCTTGGACGGGACGGGACAGGGGGCAGATGCTTTCTTT. Encoded protein: CASSLDGTGQGADAFF. Variable domain in full (rest from reference TRBV5-1 and TRBJ1-1): KAGVTQTPRYLIKTRGQQVTLSCSPISGHRSVSWYQQTPGQGLQFLFEYFSETQRNKGNFPGRFSGRQFSNSRSEMNVSTLELGDSALYLCASSLDGTGQGADAFFGQGTRLTVV.

This chain links TRBV29-1 with TRBJ1-1, with 8 bases identical to TRBD1. The trim removed 7 bases at V and 5 bases at J, leaving 9 bases unmatched. Germline loops: CDR1 SQVTM, CDR2 ANQGSEA. The CDR3 runs to 13 residues. The CDR3 loop reads CSASRGPGTEAFF. CDR3 in DNA: TGCAGCGCCTCCAGGGGGCCGGGGACTGAAGCTTTCTTT.

CDR3 coding DNA: TGTGCCAGCAGTGAAGCTCAGGGGCTACCTAGCAATCAGCCCCAGCATTTT. Translating gives CASSEAQGLPSNQPQHF. J is TRBJ1-5 and V is TRBV6-1; weak D call: TRBD1 (6 bases). V was pared by 0 bases and J by 0 bases, with 12 bases between. CDR1 and CDR2 (germline): MNHNS, SASEGT. This CDR3 is 17 amino acids long.

The J gene is TRBJ2-1, the V gene TRBV2; possibly TRBD1 for D (7 bases). CDR1 and CDR2 from the germline V gene are SNHLY and FYNNEI. This CDR3 comprises 15 residues. V was clipped by 4 bases and J by 8 bases, with 18 bases between them. The CDR3 sequence is CASSAWQGGIDEQFF. CDR3 nucleotide sequence: TGTGCCAGCAGTGCCTGGCAGGGGGGAATTGATGAGCAGTTCTTC.

This clonotype has just a few counts. The genes are TRBV9 and TRBJ1-2; D not resolved. In germline, CDR1 is SGDLS, CDR2 YYNGEE. The CDR3 runs to 16 residues. With 0 bases removed from V and 0 bases from J, the gap between germline ends came to 12 bases. The CDR3, as DNA: TGTGCCAGCAGCGTAGGATCGCCTTTAGCTAACTATGGCTACACCTTC. This translates into CASSVGSPLANYGYTF. Looking up the rest from reference TRBV9 and TRBJ1-2 gives the full variable domain: DSGVTQTPKHLITATGQRVTLRCSPRSGDLSVYWYQQSLDQGLQFLIQYYNGEERAKGNILERFSAQQFPDLHSELNLSSLELGDSALYFCASSVGSPLANYGYTFGSGTRLTVV.

This clonotype came up many times. The chain links TRBV10-3 to TRBJ2-7, with 9 bases lining up with TRBD1. The CDR3 has 13 residues. Trimming cost V 7 bases and J 1 base; bases outside gene matches: 2. In germline, CDR1 is ENHRY, CDR2 SYGVKD. CDR3 amino acids: CAIKGTGSYEQYF. The DNA for the CDR3 is TGTGCCATCAAAGGGACAGGGTCCTACGAGCAGTACTTC.

J is TRBJ2-5 and V is TRBV24-1, with D perhaps TRBD1 (7 bases). Trimming cost V 3 bases and J 5 bases, with 12 bases left between them. This CDR3 is built from 14 residues. The germline V gene has CDR1 KGHDR and CDR2 SFDVKD. The CDR3 protein is CATSDGGGRETQYF. CDR3 DNA: TGTGCCACCAGTGATGGAGGGGGCCGCGAGACCCAGTACTTC.

The V and J genes are TRBV6-4 and TRBJ2-2, with D possibly TRBD1 on 7 matching bases. The CDR3 is 15 residues long. CDR1 MRHNA and CDR2 SNTAGT come from the germline V gene. Trimming stripped 6 bases from V and 5 bases from J, with 16 bases between. Written as DNA, the CDR3 is TGTGCCAGCAGCGTACAGACAGGGAGGACCGGGGAGCTGTTTTTT. It codes for CASSVQTGRTGELFF.

Worth noting for this clonotype: A junction boundary mismatches the germline segment, possibly from a read error. The chain has TRBV4-3 and TRBJ2-3; maybe TRBD1 (6 bases). The CDR3 extends over 13 amino acids. Germline V CDR1 and CDR2: LGHNA, YSLEER. As DNA, the CDR3 is TGCGCCAGCAGCCAAGATTTCAGGGGTGTAGTCAGTTTT. It specifies CASSQDFRGVVSF.

The chain recombines TRBV12-3 or TRBV12-4 with TRBJ1-2; a weak D match, TRBD1 (5 bases). Trimming cost V 7 bases and J 4 bases, with 13 bases left between them. CDR3 length: 13 residues. The CDR3 region is CASTPGLAYGYTF. In DNA form, the CDR3 reads TGTGCCAGCACTCCGGGACTCGCCTATGGCTACACCTTC.

This clonotype was seen a handful of times. The chain has TRBV7-8 and TRBJ2-2, with 10 bases that match TRBD2. V lost 5 bases to trimming and J lost 1 base; unmatched junction nucleotides: 1. CDR1 SGHVS and CDR2 FQNEAQ come from the germline V gene. The CDR3 has 15 residues. CDR3 DNA sequence: TGTGCCAGCAGCCAGCGGGGGGGGAACACCGGGGAGCTGTTTTTT. Its translation is CASSQRGGNTGELFF.

The V and J genes are TRBV20-1 and TRBJ1-5, with 7 bases identical to TRBD1. Trimming removed 1 base from V and 0 bases from J; junction bases left unmatched: 12. The germline V gene encodes CDR1 DFQATT and CDR2 SNEGSKA (reference sequence). The CDR3 is 18 amino acids. Here the CDR3 reads CSARGRDRALYSNQPQHF. The CDR3 DNA reads TGCAGTGCTAGAGGCCGAGACAGGGCCCTTTATAGCAATCAGCCCCAGCATTTT.

In its sample, this clonotype was seen a few times. The chain combines TRBV7-8 with TRBJ2-1, with 11 bases aligning to TRBD2. The trim removed 3 bases at V and 0 bases at J, leaving 1 base unmatched. Per the germline V gene, CDR1 is SGHVS and CDR2 is FQNEAQ. This CDR3 has 16 amino acids. The DNA for the CDR3 is TGTGCCAGCAGCTTTAGCGGGGGGGTCTCCTACAATGAGCAGTTCTTC. This sequence encodes CASSFSGGVSYNEQFF. Together with reference TRBV7-8 and TRBJ2-1, the CDR3 gives the full variable domain: GAGVSQSPRYKVAKRGQDVALRCDPISGHVSLFWYQQALGQGPEFLTYFQNEAQLDKSGLPSDRFFAERPEGSVSTLKIQRTQQEDSAVYLCASSFSGGVSYNEQFFGPGTRLTVL.

This clonotype occurred a few times. The chain recombines TRBV20-1 with TRBJ2-3; either TRBD1 or TRBD2 may supply D (5 bases each). There are 18 residues in the CDR3. Germline V gene lookup returns CDR1 DFQATT and CDR2 SNEGSKA (reference sequence). V lost 2 bases and J lost 0, with 21 bases in between. Here the CDR3 DNA reads TGCAGTGCTAGAACTCCAGGGTTCCGGGGTGGGAGCACAGATACGCAGTATTTT. Translating it yields CSARTPGFRGGSTDTQYF.

This clonotype was observed many times. The gene calls are TRBV20-1 and TRBJ2-5; 10 nucleotides match TRBD1. Germline V gene data show CDR1 as DFQATT and CDR2 as SNEGSKA (reference sequence). The CDR3 has 13 residues. The ends lost 5 bases at V and 3 bases at J; junction bases unmatched: 3. The CDR3 region is CSAPGQGKETQYF. The CDR3 DNA is TGCAGTGCTCCGGGACAGGGGAAAGAGACCCAGTACTTC.

The sample holds a few counts of this clonotype. V is TRBV28 and J is TRBJ1-1; no reliable D call. Trimming cost V 3 bases and J 3 bases, with 14 bases left between them. Germline loops: CDR1 MDHEN, CDR2 SYDVKM. The CDR3 totals 15 residues. The CDR3 protein is CASSFSPPRHTEAFF. In nucleotides, the CDR3 is TGTGCCAGCAGTTTCAGCCCCCCTCGGCACACTGAAGCTTTCTTT.